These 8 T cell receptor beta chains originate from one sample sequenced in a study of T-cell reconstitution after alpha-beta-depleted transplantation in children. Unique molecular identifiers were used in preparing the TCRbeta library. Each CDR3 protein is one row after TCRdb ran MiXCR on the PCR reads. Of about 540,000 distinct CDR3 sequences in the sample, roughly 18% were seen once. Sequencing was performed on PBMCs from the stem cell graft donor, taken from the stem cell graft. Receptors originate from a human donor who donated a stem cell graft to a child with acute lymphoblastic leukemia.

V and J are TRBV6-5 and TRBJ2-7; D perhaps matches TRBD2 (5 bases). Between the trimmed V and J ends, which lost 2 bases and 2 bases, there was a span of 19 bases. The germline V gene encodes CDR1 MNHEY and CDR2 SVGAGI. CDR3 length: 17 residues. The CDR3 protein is CASSYHGVFGETYEQYF. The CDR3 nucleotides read TGTGCCAGCAGTTACCATGGGGTGTTCGGGGAAACCTACGAGCAGTACTTC.

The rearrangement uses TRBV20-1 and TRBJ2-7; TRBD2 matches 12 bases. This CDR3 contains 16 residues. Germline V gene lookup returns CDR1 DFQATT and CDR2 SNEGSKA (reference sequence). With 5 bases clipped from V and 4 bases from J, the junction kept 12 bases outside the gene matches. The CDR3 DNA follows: TGCAGTGCTCGATCTGAGACTAGCGGGAGATGGTACGAGCAGTACTTC. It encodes CSARSETSGRWYEQYF.

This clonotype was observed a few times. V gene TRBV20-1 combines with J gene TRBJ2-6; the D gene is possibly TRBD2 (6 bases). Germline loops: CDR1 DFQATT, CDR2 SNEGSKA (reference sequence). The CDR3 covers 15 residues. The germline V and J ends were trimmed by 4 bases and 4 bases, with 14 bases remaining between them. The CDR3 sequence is CSAIAGMGGANVLTF. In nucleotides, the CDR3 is TGCAGTGCTATTGCGGGAATGGGAGGGGCCAACGTCCTGACTTTC.

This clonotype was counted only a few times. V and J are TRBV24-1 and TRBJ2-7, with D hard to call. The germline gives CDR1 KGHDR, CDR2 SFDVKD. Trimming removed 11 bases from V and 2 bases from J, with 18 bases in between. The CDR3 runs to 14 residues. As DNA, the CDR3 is TGTGCCAAGAGTCCGTTGGGCGGCACCTACGAGCAGTACTTC. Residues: CAKSPLGGTYEQYF.

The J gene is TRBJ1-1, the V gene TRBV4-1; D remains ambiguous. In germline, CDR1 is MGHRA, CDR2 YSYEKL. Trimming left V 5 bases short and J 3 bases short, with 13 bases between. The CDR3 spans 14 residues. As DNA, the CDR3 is TGCGCCAGCAGCTTGCCGGCAGCCTACACTGAAGCTTTCTTT. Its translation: CASSLPAAYTEAFF.

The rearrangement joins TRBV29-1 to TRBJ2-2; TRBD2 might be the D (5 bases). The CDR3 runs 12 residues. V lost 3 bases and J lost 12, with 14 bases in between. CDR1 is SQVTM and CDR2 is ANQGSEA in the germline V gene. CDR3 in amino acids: CSVELDWSKLFF. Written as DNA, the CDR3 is TGCAGCGTTGAGCTGGACTGGTCGAAGCTGTTTTTT.

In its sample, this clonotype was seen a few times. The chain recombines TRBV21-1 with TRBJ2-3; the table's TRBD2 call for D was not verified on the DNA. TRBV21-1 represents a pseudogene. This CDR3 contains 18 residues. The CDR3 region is CASSTPQGRTSGTDTQYF. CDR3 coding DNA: TGTGCCAGCAGCACCCCCCAAGGGCGGACTAGCGGTACAGATACGCAGTATTTT.

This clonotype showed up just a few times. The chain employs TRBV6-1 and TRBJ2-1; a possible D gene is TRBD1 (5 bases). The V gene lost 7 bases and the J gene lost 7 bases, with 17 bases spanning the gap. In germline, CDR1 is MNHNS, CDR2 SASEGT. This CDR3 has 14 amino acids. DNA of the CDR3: TGTGCCAGCAATATGCGCAGGGTTGTAAATGAGCAGTTCTTC. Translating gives CASNMRRVVNEQFF.